One T cell receptor beta chain is described in this entry. No antigen is known for it. The data are from a study of blood T cells in healthy people across ages. Overall study findings and caveats: Bulk PBMC profiling left naive and antigen-experienced comparisons inconclusive. Estimates of total diversity, which came from one million sequenced T cells, were considered to be underestimates.

From germline, CDR1 is DFQATT and CDR2 SNEGSKA (reference sequence). The V gene end was trimmed by 0 bases and the J gene end by 0 bases; junction bases not matched to a gene: 3. This CDR3 is built from 15 residues. The authors ran a second PCR of 7 to 11 cycles using a sample-barcoded 5' primer and a J-beta primer mix. Per-sample output comprised a minimum of 2.5 million paired-end reads containing CDR3. TCRdb re-analysed the 5' RACE reads in MiXCR, keeping a single row per CDR3 protein. Among around 320,000 distinct CDR3 sequences listed, 27% were seen once. This sequence was found in a woman between 65 and 79 years old in good health. What was sequenced was blood. This chain uses TRBV20-1 with TRBJ2-3, with 7 bases lining up with TRBD2. For the CDR3, the DNA is TGCAGTGCTAGAGATTCGGGGGGTAGCACAGATACGCAGTATTTT. Its translation: CSARDSGGSTDTQYF.